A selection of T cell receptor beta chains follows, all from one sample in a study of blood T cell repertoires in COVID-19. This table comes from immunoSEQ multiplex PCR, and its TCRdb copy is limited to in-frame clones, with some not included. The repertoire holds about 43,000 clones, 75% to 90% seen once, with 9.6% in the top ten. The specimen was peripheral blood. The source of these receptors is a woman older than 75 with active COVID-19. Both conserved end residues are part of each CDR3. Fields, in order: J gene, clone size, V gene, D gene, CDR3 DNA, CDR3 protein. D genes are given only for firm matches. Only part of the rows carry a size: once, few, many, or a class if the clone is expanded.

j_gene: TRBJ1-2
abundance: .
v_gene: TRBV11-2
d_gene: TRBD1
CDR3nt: TGTGCCAGCAGCCTCACGAGGGGGGACAGGGGGCTTGGCTACACCTTC
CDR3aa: CASSLTRGDRGLGYTF

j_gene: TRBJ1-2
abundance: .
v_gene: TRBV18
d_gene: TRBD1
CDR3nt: TGTGCCAGCTCACCCCTCCCGAGGCCCAGGGGGATACACTATGGCTACACCTTC
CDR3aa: CASSPLPRPRGIHYGYTF

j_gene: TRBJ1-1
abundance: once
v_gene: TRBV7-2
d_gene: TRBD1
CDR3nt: TGTGCCAGCAGCTTAAATTCCGGGACAGCGAACACTGAAGCTTTCTTT
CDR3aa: CASSLNSGTANTEAFF

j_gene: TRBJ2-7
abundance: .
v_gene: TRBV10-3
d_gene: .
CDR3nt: TGTGCCATCAGTCGGGGGGCAGAGTCCTACGAGCAGTACTTC
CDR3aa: CAISRGAESYEQYF

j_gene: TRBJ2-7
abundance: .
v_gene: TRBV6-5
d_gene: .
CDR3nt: TGTGCCAGCACTAACCAGCAGGGGTTTGGCTACGAGCAGTACTTC
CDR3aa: CASTNQQGFGYEQYF

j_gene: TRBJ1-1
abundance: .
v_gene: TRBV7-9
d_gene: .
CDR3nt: TGTGCCAGCAGCTCTGGGCTCGGGGGCACTGAAGCTTTCTTT
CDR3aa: CASSSGLGGTEAFF

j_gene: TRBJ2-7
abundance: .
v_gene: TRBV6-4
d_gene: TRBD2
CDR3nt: TGTGCCAGCAGTGAGGAAGCGGGGCCCTCCTACGAGCAGTACTTC
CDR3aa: CASSEEAGPSYEQYF

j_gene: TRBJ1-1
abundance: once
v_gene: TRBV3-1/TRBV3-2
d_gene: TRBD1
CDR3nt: TGTGCCAGCAGCTCGCAGACAGGGAAGGCTGAAGCTTTCTTT
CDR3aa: CASSSQTGKAEAFF

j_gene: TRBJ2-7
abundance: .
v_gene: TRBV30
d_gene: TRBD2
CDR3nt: TGTGCCTGGAGCCGCGGGGGGGGTCCCGGGACCACGATACCCCAGCAGTACTTC
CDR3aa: CAWSRGGGPGTTIPQQYF

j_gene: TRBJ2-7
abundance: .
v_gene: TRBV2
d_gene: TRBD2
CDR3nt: TGTGCCAGCGGTGAGGGCGGGGGGGCGAATTACGAGCAGTACTTC
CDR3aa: CASGEGGGANYEQYF

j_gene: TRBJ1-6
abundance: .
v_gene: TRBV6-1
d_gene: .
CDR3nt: TGTGCCAGCAGTGAGGCTCTCTCCTATAATTCACCCCTCCACTTT
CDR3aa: CASSEALSYNSPLHF

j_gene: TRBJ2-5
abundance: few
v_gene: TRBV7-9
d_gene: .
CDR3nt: TGTGCCAGCAGCTTACTACCGCCTCAATGGGAGACCCAGTACTTC
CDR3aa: CASSLLPPQWETQYF

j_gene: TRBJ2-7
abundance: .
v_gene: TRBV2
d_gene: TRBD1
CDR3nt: TGTGCCAGCAGTGTAACAGGGGGAACCGACGAGCAGTACTTC
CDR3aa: CASSVTGGTDEQYF

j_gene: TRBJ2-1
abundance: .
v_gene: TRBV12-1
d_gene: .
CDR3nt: TGTGCCAGCAGCTTTGGAGCGGGGTTCTACAATGAGCAGTTCTTC
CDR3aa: CASSFGAGFYNEQFF

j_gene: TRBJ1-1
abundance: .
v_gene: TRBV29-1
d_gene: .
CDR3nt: TGCAGCGGTACCATCTCAGGGGAGACTGAAGCTTTCTTT
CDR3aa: CSGTISGETEAFF

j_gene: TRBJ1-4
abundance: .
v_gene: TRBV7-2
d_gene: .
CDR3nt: TGTGCCAGCAGCCCCCAGACAGCAACTAATGAAAAACTGTTTTTT
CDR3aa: CASSPQTATNEKLFF

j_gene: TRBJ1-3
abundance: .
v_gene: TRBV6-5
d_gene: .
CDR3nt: TGTGCCAGCAGCCCATACGAGAGTTCTGGAAACACCATATATTTT
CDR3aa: CASSPYESSGNTIYF

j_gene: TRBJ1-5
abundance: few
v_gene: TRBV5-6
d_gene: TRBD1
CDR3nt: TGTGCCAGCAGCTCTACAGGGGGAAAACAGCCCCAGCATTTT
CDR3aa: CASSSTGGKQPQHF

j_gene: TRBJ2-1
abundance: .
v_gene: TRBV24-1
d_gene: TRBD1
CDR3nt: TGTGCCACCAGTGACTCCCGGGACAGCCCTTCCTACAATGAGCAGTTCTTC
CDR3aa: CATSDSRDSPSYNEQFF

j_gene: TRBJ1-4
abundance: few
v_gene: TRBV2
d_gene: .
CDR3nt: TGTGCCAGCAGCCGAAATACAGGGAGAGGGGAAAAACTGTTTTTT
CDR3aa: CASSRNTGRGEKLFF

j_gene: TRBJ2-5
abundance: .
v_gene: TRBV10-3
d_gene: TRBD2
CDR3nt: TGTGCCATCAGATCTAGCGGGGGGATCCAAGAGACCCAGTACTTC
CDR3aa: CAIRSSGGIQETQYF

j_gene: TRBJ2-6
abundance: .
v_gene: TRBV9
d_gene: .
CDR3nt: TGTGCCAGCAGCGCGTCAGGGGTCTCTGTGGCCAACGTCCTGACTTTC
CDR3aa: CASSASGVSVANVLTF

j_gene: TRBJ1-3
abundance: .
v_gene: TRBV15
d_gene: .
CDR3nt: TGTGCCACCAGCAGAGATCGGACAGACCCGAGCTCTGGAAACACCATATATTTT
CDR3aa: CATSRDRTDPSSGNTIYF

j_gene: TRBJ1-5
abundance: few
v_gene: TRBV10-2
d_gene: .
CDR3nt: TGCGCCAGCAGCGCCCCCCTAGGGGAGCCCCAGCATTTT
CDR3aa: CASSAPLGEPQHF

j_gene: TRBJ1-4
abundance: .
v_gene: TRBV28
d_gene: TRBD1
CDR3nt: TGTGCCAGCAGTGACACACAGGGGGCGATGGGAAAACTGTTTTTT
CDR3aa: CASSDTQGAMGKLFF